The 6 T cell receptor beta chains below were found in one sample sequenced in a study of shared clonotypes between healthy human individuals. The naive CD8 subset, CD45RO-negative cells positively selected for CCR7, excluded terminally differentiated effector memory CD45RA+ cells. Libraries were prepared by immunoSEQ multiplex PCR; TCRdb keeps only in-frame clonotypes and omits some of them. Here the sample spans around 2.1 million clones, 85% to 95% being singletons. The sequenced material came from naive CD8+ T cells from PBMCs. The receptor set was obtained from a man in his late teens or twenties in good health. Some clones in this sample may be carry-over from other donors' samples.

The rearrangement uses TRBV5-4 and TRBJ2-3, with a possible D match to TRBD2 (5 bases). The CDR3 spans 15 residues. Germline lookup yields CDR1 SGHNT and CDR2 YYREEE (reference sequence). Trimming removed 6 bases at V and 0 bases at J, with 14 bases between. For the CDR3, the DNA is TGTGCCAGCACCCCGCAGCGGACTAGCACAGATACGCAGTATTTT. Amino acid sequence: CASTPQRTSTDTQYF.

This clone was detected once. This chain's CDR3 is CAIFSTGLPPTNGQYF. CDR3 sequence (DNA): TGTGCCATATTTTCTACCGGCCTCCCACCCACTAATGGGCAGTACTTC. The chain recombines TRBV2 with TRBJ2-7; D is unresolved. The CDR3 is 16 residues long. V gave up 10 bases and J gave up 9 bases, with 31 bases separating them. The V gene's germline CDR1 is SNHLY and CDR2 FYNNEI. Together with reference TRBV2 and TRBJ2-7, the CDR3 gives the full variable domain: EPEVTQTPSHQVTQMGQEVILRCVPISNHLYFYWYRQILGQKVEFLVSFYNNEISEKSEIFDDQFSVERPDGSNFTLKIRSTKLEDSAMYFCAIFSTGLPPTNGQYFGPGTRLTVT.

The chain recombines TRBV19 with TRBJ2-3; 10 bases map to TRBD2. Germline V gene lookup returns CDR1 LNHDA and CDR2 SQIVND (reference sequence). There are 16 residues in the CDR3. With 5 bases clipped from V and 2 bases from J, the junction kept 7 bases outside the gene matches. The CDR3, as DNA: TGTGCCAGTAGTCTACTACTAGCGGGGTTCACAGATACGCAGTATTTT. Translated, it gives CASSLLLAGFTDTQYF.

The chain combines TRBV27 with TRBJ1-4, with D possibly being TRBD1 (5 bases). The V gene's germline CDR1 is MNHEY and CDR2 SMNVEV (reference sequence). This CDR3 comprises 15 residues. V was pared by 3 bases and J by 7 bases, with 15 bases between. The chain's CDR3 is CASSLRGWSFEKLFF. The DNA for the CDR3 is TGTGCCAGCAGTTTGAGGGGTTGGTCCTTTGAAAAACTGTTTTTT. Drawing the rest from reference TRBV27 and TRBJ1-4, the complete variable domain is EAQVTQNPRYLITVTGKKLTVTCSQNMNHEYMSWYRQDPGLGLRQIYYSMNVEVTDKGDVPEGYKVSRKEKRNFPLILESPSPNQTSLYFCASSLRGWSFEKLFFGSGTQLSVL.

In the case of this clone: The sample contains more than one DNA sequence encoding this CDR3. The V call is TRBV27, the J call TRBJ2-7; D unresolved. V was pared by 0 bases and J by 1 base, with 7 bases between. CDR1 is MNHEY, CDR2 SMNVEV, per germline (reference sequence). CDR3 length: 14 residues. The CDR3 coding sequence is TGTGCCAGCAGTTTATCGGCCAAATCCTACGAGCAGTACTTC. As protein: CASSLSAKSYEQYF.

The rearrangement links TRBV7-8 to TRBJ1-3; no reliable D call. This CDR3 has 18 amino acids. Between the trimmed V and J ends, which lost 1 base and 0 bases, there was a span of 16 bases. From germline, CDR1 is SGHVS and CDR2 FQNEAQ. The CDR3 reads CASSLGSGGRVSGNTIYF. The CDR3 DNA reads as TGTGCCAGCAGCTTAGGGTCGGGAGGCCGAGTCTCTGGAAACACCATATATTTT.